These 32 T cell receptor beta chains were all obtained from the same sample, sequenced in a study of early T cells in non-severe SARS-CoV-2 infection. One entry per CDR3 protein, called by TCRdb with MiXCR from the 5' RACE reads. Seen here are 87,000 or so distinct CDR3 sequences, about 12% observed once, and the top ten hold under 8%. Sequencing was carried out using whole blood. The receptors were gathered from an adult who was a healthcare worker with PCR-confirmed SARS-CoV-2 infection or an uninfected control (not recorded which).

V and J are TRBV19 and TRBJ2-3; tentatively, D is TRBD2 (5 bases). The germline V and J ends were trimmed by 6 bases and 3 bases, with 13 bases remaining between them. The CDR3 is 14 residues long. Germline V gives CDR1 LNHDA, CDR2 SQIVND (reference sequence). CDR3 loop: CASRLVGMTDTQYF. DNA for the CDR3: TGTGCCAGTAGACTAGTGGGGATGACAGATACGCAGTATTTT.

This clonotype was detected a few times. This rearrangement joins TRBV14 to TRBJ2-1; D ambiguous. With 4 bases removed from V and 4 bases from J, the gap between germline ends came to 5 bases. The CDR3 has 12 amino acids. Per the germline V gene, CDR1 is SGHDN and CDR2 is FVKESK. In DNA, the CDR3 is TGTGCCAGCAGCCGGGATTACAATGAGCAGTTCTTC. Its protein is CASSRDYNEQFF. Full variable domain (remainder filled in from reference TRBV14 and TRBJ2-1): EAGVTQFPSHSVIEKGQTVTLRCDPISGHDNLYWYRRVMGKEIKFLLHFVKESKQDESGMPNNRFLAERTGGTYSTLKVQPAELEDSGVYFCASSRDYNEQFFGPGTRLTVL.

Only a few counts were recorded for this clonotype. This sequence joins TRBV18 and TRBJ1-1; a possible D gene is TRBD1 (5 bases). CDR1 KGHSH and CDR2 LQKENI come from the germline V gene. CDR3 size: 13 residues. Trimming shortened V by 6 bases and J by 3 bases, and 11 bases separated the two germline ends. CDR3 coding DNA: TGTGCCAGCTCTCAGGGAAGGGACACTGAAGCTTTCTTT. Protein: CASSQGRDTEAFF.

This clonotype showed up just a few times. The chain uses TRBV20-1 and TRBJ2-7; D possibly matches TRBD1 or TRBD2 (5 bases each). The V end was cut by 3 bases, the J end by 2 bases, with 14 bases between. The CDR3 totals 14 residues. Germline V lookup: CDR1 DFQATT, CDR2 SNEGSKA (reference sequence). DNA for the CDR3: TGCAGTGCTAGGAGGGGTGAAGGGCCCTACGAGCAGTACTTC. Protein sequence: CSARRGEGPYEQYF.

This clonotype was observed a handful of times. The chain carries TRBV11-3 and TRBJ2-1; 8 bases are shared with TRBD2. Germline CDR1 SGHNT, CDR2 YENEEA. The CDR3 covers 17 residues. The trim removed 11 bases at V and 5 bases at J, leaving 20 bases unmatched. CDR3 loop: CAHHSLADYPLDNEQFF. CDR3 DNA: TGTGCCCATCACTCACTAGCGGATTACCCCCTTGACAATGAGCAGTTCTTC.

This clonotype showed up many times. The chain joins TRBV9 to TRBJ1-1; the D is unclear. The CDR3 length is 14 residues. Trimming took off 2 bases at V and 1 base at J, with 9 bases between the two ends. The germline CDR1 and CDR2 sequences are SGDLS and YYNGEE. In DNA form, the CDR3 reads TGTGCCAGCAGCGTCACAGCGCAGAACACTGAAGCTTTCTTT. It is translated as CASSVTAQNTEAFF.

This clonotype was seen many times. The rearrangement joins TRBV5-1 to TRBJ2-4, with TRBD1 matching 8 bases. The V and J ends lost 2 bases and 8 bases, in that order; junction bases with no gene match: 6. From germline, CDR1 is SGHRS and CDR2 YFSETQ. There are 14 residues in the CDR3. The CDR3 coding sequence is TGCGCCAGCAGCTTAGTTCAGGGGGCAGACATTCAGTACTTC. Amino acids: CASSLVQGADIQYF.

The chain joins TRBV29-1 to TRBJ2-3; 7 bases match TRBD2. The germline gives CDR1 SQVTM, CDR2 ANQGSEA. After removal of 6 bases from V and 5 bases from J, the junction contained 2 bases not matched to a gene. This CDR3 region has 11 residues. The CDR3 protein is CSVPSGDTQYF. The CDR3, as DNA: TGCAGCGTCCCTAGCGGAGATACGCAGTATTTT.

CDR3 amino acids: CASSRTGTQYF. The CDR3 coding sequence is TGTGCCAGCAGCCGGACAGGGACGCAGTATTTT. V usage is TRBV12-3 or TRBV12-4 and J usage is TRBJ2-3; TRBD1 matches at 8 bases. The CDR3 runs 11 residues. Trimming removed 6 bases from V and 9 bases from J; junction bases left unmatched: 2.

The chain has TRBV19 and TRBJ2-7; tentatively, D is TRBD2 (6 bases). V was clipped by 2 bases and J by 2 bases, with 16 bases between them. This CDR3 spans 16 amino acids. Germline values: CDR1 LNHDA, CDR2 SQIVND (reference sequence). CDR3 bases: TGTGCCAGTAGTATATCCCATTTGCGGGACGCCTACGAGCAGTACTTC. Translating it yields CASSISHLRDAYEQYF.

This clonotype occurred a few times. This chain links TRBV11-2 with TRBJ2-6; D might be TRBD2 (5 bases). Per germline, CDR1 SGHAT and CDR2 FQNNGV. Between the trimmed V and J ends, which lost 1 base and 2 bases, there was a span of 6 bases. The CDR3 is 15 residues long. The CDR3 coding sequence is TGTGCCAGCAGCTTAGGGGGAGCTGGGGCCAACGTCCTGACTTTC. It codes for CASSLGGAGANVLTF.

This clonotype was counted a few times. The chain carries TRBV4-3 and TRBJ2-6; D gene ambiguous. The V gene's germline CDR1 is LGHNA and CDR2 YSLEER. Trimming left V 1 base short and J 0 bases short, with 10 bases between. The CDR3 runs 17 residues. The chain's CDR3 is CASSQGLGSSGANVLTF. CDR3 DNA sequence: TGCGCCAGCAGCCAAGGGCTGGGCTCCTCTGGGGCCAACGTCCTGACTTTC.

CDR3 in DNA: TGTGCCAGCAGCCAAGGACAGGGGGACTCTAGCAATCAGCCCCAGCATTTT. It encodes CASSQGQGDSSNQPQHF. The genes are TRBV12-3 or TRBV12-4 and TRBJ1-5, with TRBD1 matching 10 bases. The CDR3 is made up of 17 amino acids. With V trimmed by 6 bases and J by 0 bases, 8 bases remained unmatched.

This clonotype was observed a handful of times. The chain links TRBV24-1 to TRBJ2-7, with 9 bases aligning to TRBD2. This CDR3 comprises 14 residues. The J segment lost 5 bases and the V segment lost 4 bases, leaving 5 bases of the junction unmatched. Germline V lookup: CDR1 KGHDR, CDR2 SFDVKD. The CDR3 is CATSESGRRDEQYF. CDR3 nucleotide sequence: TGTGCCACCAGTGAAAGCGGGAGGAGGGACGAGCAGTACTTC.

This CDR3 reads CASSPFDGNQPQHF. CDR3 nucleotide sequence: TGTGCCAGCAGCCCATTCGACGGGAATCAGCCCCAGCATTTT. The J gene is TRBJ1-5, the V gene TRBV3-1; no firm D call. The CDR3 consists of 14 residues. From germline, CDR1 is LGHDT and CDR2 YNNKEL (reference sequence). V was trimmed by 4 bases and J by 4 bases, leaving 11 bases between them.

The chain combines TRBV20-1 with TRBJ2-1, with 7 positions matching TRBD2. This CDR3 has 12 amino acids. Germline lookup yields CDR1 DFQATT and CDR2 SNEGSKA (reference sequence). V gave up 6 bases and J gave up 7 bases; unmatched junction bases: 6. The CDR3 here is CSAMGGRNEQFF. The CDR3 DNA sequence: TGCAGTGCAATGGGAGGGAGGAATGAGCAGTTCTTC.

This rearrangement joins TRBV29-1 to TRBJ2-5; D tentatively reads TRBD1 or TRBD2 (5 bases each). V was shortened by 3 bases and J by 2 bases, with 7 bases between the two germline ends. This CDR3 has 12 amino acids. CDR1 SQVTM and CDR2 ANQGSEA come from the germline V gene. CDR3 residues: CSVERGQETQYF. CDR3 sequence (DNA): TGCAGCGTTGAGAGGGGTCAAGAGACCCAGTACTTC.

The chain is built from TRBV9 and TRBJ2-7; no clear D. Trimming took off 1 base at V and 6 bases at J, with 17 bases between the two ends. The CDR3 runs to 15 residues. Germline V gene data show CDR1 as SGDLS and CDR2 as YYNGEE. The CDR3, as DNA: TGTGCCAGCAGCGTACGGTCCGAACGGTCTTCCGAGCAGTACTTC. Protein sequence: CASSVRSERSSEQYF.

V and J are TRBV20-1 and TRBJ1-6; weak D call: TRBD1 (6 bases). The germline V gene has CDR1 DFQATT and CDR2 SNEGSKA (reference sequence). Trimming removed 1 base at V and 9 bases at J, with 10 bases between. The CDR3 extends over 13 amino acids. CDR3 nucleotide sequence: TGCAGTGCTAGAGCAGGGGTTACTTCACCCCTCCACTTT. Residues: CSARAGVTSPLHF.

This clonotype has more than one count but fewer than ten. The V and J genes are TRBV27 and TRBJ1-2; possible D gene TRBD1, 6 bases. V shed 0 bases and J shed 4 bases, with 12 bases lying between them. This CDR3 has 15 amino acids. Germline-derived CDR1 and CDR2 are MNHEY and SMNVEV (reference sequence). Here the CDR3 DNA reads TGTGCCAGCAGTTTATCGGTAGGGGGAGGCTATGGCTACACCTTC. This translates into CASSLSVGGGYGYTF.

Only a few counts were recorded for this clonotype. The rearrangement uses TRBV10-1 and TRBJ2-5, with TRBD2 matching 9 bases. The CDR3 length is 16 residues. V lost 3 bases to trimming and J lost 5 bases; unmatched junction nucleotides: 10. Germline V lookup: CDR1 WNHNN, CDR2 SYGVQD (reference sequence). The CDR3 DNA follows: TGCGCCAGCAGTGACCCGCGGGAGGGTTTGGTGGAGACCCAGTACTTC. Translated: CASSDPREGLVETQYF.

This clonotype was counted many times. The V gene is TRBV4-1, the J gene TRBJ2-3; D ambiguous. CDR1 is MGHRA and CDR2 is YSYEKL in the germline V gene. The CDR3 is 17 residues long. V lost 0 bases to trimming and J lost 0 bases, with 13 bases between them. The CDR3 DNA is TGCGCCAGCAGCCAAGATACCCTTTTGGGGAGCACAGATACGCAGTATTTT. This translates into CASSQDTLLGSTDTQYF.

The rearrangement links TRBV7-8 to TRBJ2-1; TRBD2 aligns across 11 bases. The CDR3 length is 16 residues. Germline V gene sequence: CDR1 SGHVS, CDR2 FQNEAQ. V shed 5 bases and J 1 base; nucleotides not matched to a gene: 4. CDR3 bases: TGTGCCAGCAGCCTACTAGCGGGAGAATCCTACAATGAGCAGTTCTTC. It specifies CASSLLAGESYNEQFF. Together with reference TRBV7-8 and TRBJ2-1, the CDR3 gives the full variable domain: GAGVSQSPRYKVAKRGQDVALRCDPISGHVSLFWYQQALGQGPEFLTYFQNEAQLDKSGLPSDRFFAERPEGSVSTLKIQRTQQEDSAVYLCASSLLAGESYNEQFFGPGTRLTVL.

This clonotype was observed at least ten times. The chain has TRBV4-3 and TRBJ2-2; D remains unclear. Trimming took off 3 bases at V and 1 base at J, with 18 bases between the two ends. CDR3 length equals 18 residues. The germline CDR1 and CDR2 sequences are LGHNA and YSLEER. CDR3 sequence (DNA): TGCGCCAGCAGCCAGGAACTAACAGCCCCCTTGAACACCGGGGAGCTGTTTTTT. It encodes CASSQELTAPLNTGELFF.

This clonotype was seen at least ten times. Here the CDR3 reads CASSPGMRNSPLHF. In nucleotides, the CDR3 is TGTGCCAGCAGCCCCGGGATGCGTAATTCACCCCTCCACTTT. V is TRBV7-3 and J is TRBJ1-6; D uncertain. The germline V and J ends were trimmed by 5 bases and 6 bases, with 11 bases remaining between them. The CDR3 runs 14 residues. Germline CDR1 reads SGHTA; CDR2 reads FQGTGA.

The chain uses TRBV30 and TRBJ2-7; D possibly corresponds to TRBD1 (6 bases). V lost 2 bases, J lost 5 bases, and 16 bases lay in between. The germline gives CDR1 GTSNPN, CDR2 SVGIG (reference sequence). This CDR3 has 14 amino acids. The CDR3 DNA sequence: TGTGCCTGGAGTTTCGGACAGCCGACTGACGAGCAGTACTTC. Residues: CAWSFGQPTDEQYF.

V gene TRBV12-3 or TRBV12-4 combines with J gene TRBJ1-5; D may be TRBD1 (6 bases). V lost 3 bases and J lost 7, with 19 bases in between. The CDR3 length is 16 residues. This CDR3 reads CASSLGAYRIKQPQHF. In DNA form, the CDR3 reads TGTGCCAGCAGTTTGGGGGCCTACAGGATCAAGCAGCCCCAGCATTTT.

This clonotype has ten or more counts. The rearrangement joins TRBV12-3 or TRBV12-4 to TRBJ1-2; TRBD1 matches 7 bases. This CDR3 contains 11 residues. The trim removed 5 bases at V and 9 bases at J, leaving 3 bases unmatched. Here the CDR3 reads CASSRQGSYTF. CDR3 nucleotides: TGTGCCAGCAGTAGACAGGGTAGCTACACCTTC.

V gene TRBV18 combines with J gene TRBJ1-4, with D possibly matching TRBD1 (6 bases). The CDR3 length is 15 residues. The germline V and J ends were trimmed by 6 bases and 2 bases, with 13 bases remaining between them. Germline assignment: CDR1 KGHSH and CDR2 LQKENI. CDR3 region: CASSLDRNTNEKLFF. The DNA for the CDR3 is TGTGCCAGCTCCCTCGACAGGAACACTAATGAAAAACTGTTTTTT.

The chain recombines TRBV6-5 with TRBJ2-7; D remains ambiguous. The CDR3 is made up of 14 amino acids. V lost 0 bases, J lost 3 bases, and 9 bases lay in between. Germline CDR1 MNHEY, CDR2 SVGAGI. CDR3 protein: CASSYSLAVYEQYF. In DNA, the CDR3 is TGTGCCAGCAGTTACTCTTTGGCGGTCTACGAGCAGTACTTC.

This clonotype showed up many times. This sequence joins TRBV18 and TRBJ1-5, with D tentatively TRBD1 (5 bases). The CDR3 spans 14 residues. Germline V lookup: CDR1 KGHSH, CDR2 LQKENI. V was clipped by 3 bases and J by 7 bases, with 13 bases between them. CDR3 sequence reads: CASSPAGTNQPQHF. The CDR3 DNA reads as TGTGCCAGCTCACCCGCCGGGACGAACCAGCCCCAGCATTTT.

This clonotype was picked up many times. The chain joins TRBV29-1 to TRBJ2-1; 7 bases align to TRBD2. Germline assignment: CDR1 SQVTM and CDR2 ANQGSEA. CDR3 size: 15 residues. Trimming cost V 3 bases and J 4 bases; bases outside gene matches: 9. The chain's CDR3 is CSVEASGWGYNEQFF. CDR3 DNA: TGCAGCGTTGAGGCTAGCGGATGGGGATACAATGAGCAGTTCTTC.